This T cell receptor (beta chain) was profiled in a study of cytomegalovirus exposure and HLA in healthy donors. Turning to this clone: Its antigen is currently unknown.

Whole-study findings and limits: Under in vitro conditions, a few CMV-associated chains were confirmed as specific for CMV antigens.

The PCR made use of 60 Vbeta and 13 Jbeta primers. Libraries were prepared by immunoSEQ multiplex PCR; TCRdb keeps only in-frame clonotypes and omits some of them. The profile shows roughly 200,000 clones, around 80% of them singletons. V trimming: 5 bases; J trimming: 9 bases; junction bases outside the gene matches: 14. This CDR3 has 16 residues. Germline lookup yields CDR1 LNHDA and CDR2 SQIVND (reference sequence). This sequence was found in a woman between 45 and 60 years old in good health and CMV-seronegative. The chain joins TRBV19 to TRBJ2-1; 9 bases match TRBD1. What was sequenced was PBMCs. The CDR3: CASSLTTGQGGGEQFF. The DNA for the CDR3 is TGTGCCAGTAGTCTTACCACGGGACAGGGTGGCGGTGAGCAGTTCTTC. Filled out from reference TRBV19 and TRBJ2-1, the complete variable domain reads DGGITQSPKYLFRKEGQNVTLSCEQNLNHDAMYWYRQDPGQGLRLIYYSQIVNDFQKGDIAEGYSVSREKKESFPLTVTSAQKNPTAFYLCASSLTTGQGGGEQFFGPGTRLTVL.